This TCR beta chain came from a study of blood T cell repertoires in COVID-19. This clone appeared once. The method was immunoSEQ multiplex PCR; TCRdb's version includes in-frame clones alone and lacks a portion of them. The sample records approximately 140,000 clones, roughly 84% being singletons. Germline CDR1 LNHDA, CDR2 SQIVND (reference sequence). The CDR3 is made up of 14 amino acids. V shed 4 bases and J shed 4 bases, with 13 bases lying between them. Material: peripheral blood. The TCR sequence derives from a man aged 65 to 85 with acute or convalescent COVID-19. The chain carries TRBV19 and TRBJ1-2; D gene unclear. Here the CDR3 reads CASSTNSGTYGYTF. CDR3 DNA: TGTGCCAGTAGTACGAATTCGGGAACCTATGGCTACACCTTC.